The subject of this entry is one T cell receptor (beta chain). Germline V CDR1 and CDR2: MNHEY, SVGEGT. With V trimmed by 4 bases and J by 3 bases, 8 bases remained unmatched. This CDR3 region has 16 residues. Generated by immunoSEQ multiplex PCR, the TCRdb table keeps only in-frame clones and is missing some. Of tens of thousands of clones in the sample, roughly 89% were seen once. These data originate in a study of blood T cell repertoires in COVID-19. Study-wide context: From T cells, B-cell-depleted T cells, or PBMCs came the material, which was cDNA or gDNA.

The clonotype originates from a man older than 75 with acute or convalescent COVID-19. The chain is built from TRBV6-2 or TRBV6-3 and TRBJ1-5, with 8 bases fitting TRBD1. The sample taken for sequencing was peripheral blood. In DNA, the CDR3 is TGTGCCAGCAGTTCGATAGGACAGGGAAACAATCAGCCCCAGCATTTT. Amino acids: CASSSIGQGNNQPQHF.